This entry concerns a single TCR beta chain. As yet, its antigen is unknown. The data were taken from a study of shared clonotypes between healthy human individuals. In the study overall: CD4 naive and memory got three plates each, CD8 naive two, CD8 memory one. Regarding the study as a whole: Larger richness was generally estimated for naive than memory subsets. Investigators expected sequencing depth to affect clonotype sharing among donors.

Sequencing used immunoSEQ multiplex PCR; TCRdb keeps in-frame clones, though not all of them. Here the sample spans 2,500,000 or so clones, more than 90% being singletons. CDR3 length equals 17 residues. Germline lookup yields CDR1 SGHNT and CDR2 YENEEA. Trimming took off 1 base at V and 9 bases at J, with 22 bases between the two ends. The sequenced material came from naive CD4+ T cells sorted from blood. Subset specified: CD45RA+ positively selected. The sequence derives from a man in his late teens or twenties in good health. The chain couples TRBV11-3 to TRBJ2-1, with a possible D match to TRBD2 (7 bases). The CDR3 protein is CASSLGVTGGPFSEQFF. CDR3 nucleotides: TGTGCCAGCAGCTTAGGCGTGACGGGGGGCCCCTTCAGTGAGCAGTTCTTC.